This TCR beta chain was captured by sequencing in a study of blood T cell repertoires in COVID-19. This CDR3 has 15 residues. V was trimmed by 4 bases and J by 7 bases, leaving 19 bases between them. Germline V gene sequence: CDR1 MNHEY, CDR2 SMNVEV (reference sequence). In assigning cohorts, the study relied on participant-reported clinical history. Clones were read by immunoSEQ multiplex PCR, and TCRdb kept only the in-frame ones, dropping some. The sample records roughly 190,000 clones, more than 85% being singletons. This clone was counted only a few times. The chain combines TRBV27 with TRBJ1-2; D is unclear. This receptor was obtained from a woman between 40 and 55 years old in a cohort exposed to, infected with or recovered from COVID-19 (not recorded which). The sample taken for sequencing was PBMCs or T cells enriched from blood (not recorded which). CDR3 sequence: CASSSHRDGKSGYTF. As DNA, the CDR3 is TGTGCCAGCAGTTCACATCGAGACGGGAAAAGTGGCTACACCTTC.